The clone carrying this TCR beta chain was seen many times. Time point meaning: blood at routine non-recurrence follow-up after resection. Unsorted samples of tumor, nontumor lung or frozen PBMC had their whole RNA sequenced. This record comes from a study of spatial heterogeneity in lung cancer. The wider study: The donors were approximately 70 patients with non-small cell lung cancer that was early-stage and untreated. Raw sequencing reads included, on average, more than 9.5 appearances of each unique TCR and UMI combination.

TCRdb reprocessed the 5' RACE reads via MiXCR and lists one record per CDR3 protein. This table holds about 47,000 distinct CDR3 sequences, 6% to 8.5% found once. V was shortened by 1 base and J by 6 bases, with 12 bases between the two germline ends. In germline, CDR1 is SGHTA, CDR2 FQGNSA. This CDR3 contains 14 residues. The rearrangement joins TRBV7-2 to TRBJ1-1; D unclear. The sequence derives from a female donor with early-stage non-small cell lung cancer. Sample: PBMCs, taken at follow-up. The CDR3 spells CASSLGPGAAEAFF. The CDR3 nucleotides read TGTGCCAGCAGCTTAGGCCCAGGTGCAGCTGAAGCTTTCTTT.